The 22 T cell receptor beta chains below come from one sample, sequenced in a study of shared clonotypes between healthy human individuals. Data came from immunoSEQ multiplex PCR; TCRdb stores just in-frame clones and leaves some out. The data contain roughly 2,300,000 clones, under 95% of them singletons. Sequenced input: naive CD4+ T cells from PBMCs. Subset given: CD45RA+ positively selected. The receptors derive from a young man in good health. Some clones in this sample may be carry-over from other donors' samples.

V and J are TRBV5-6 and TRBJ2-3; tentative D call: TRBD2 (5 bases). With 4 bases removed from V and 9 bases from J, the gap between germline ends came to 18 bases. Germline loops: CDR1 SGHDT, CDR2 YYEEEE. The CDR3 sequence is 14 residues long. The CDR3 DNA reads as TGTGCCAGCAGCCTAGCCTCTAAAGCTGACACGCAGTATTTT. Translation: CASSLASKADTQYF.

The CDR3 sequence is CASGRREKLFF. The CDR3 nucleotides read TGTGCCAGTGGTCGACGTGAAAAACTGTTTTTT. The chain is built from TRBV19 and TRBJ1-4, with D unresolved. Trimming cost V 8 bases and J 7 bases, with 8 bases left between them. The CDR3 spans 11 residues. The germline CDR1 and CDR2 sequences are LNHDA and SQIVND (reference sequence).

This clone has just one count. The rearrangement joins TRBV5-4 to TRBJ2-7; perhaps TRBD2 as D (5 bases). V was clipped by 4 bases and J by 5 bases, with 10 bases between them. The CDR3 length is 12 residues. The germline CDR1 and CDR2 sequences are SGHNT and YYREEE (reference sequence). The CDR3 loop reads CASSHGEHEQYF. The CDR3 coding sequence is TGTGCCAGCAGCCACGGGGAGCACGAGCAGTACTTC. The full variable domain, its missing parts supplied by reference TRBV5-4 and TRBJ2-7, is ETGVTQSPTHLIKTRGQQVTLRCSSQSGHNTVSWYQQALGQGPQFIFQYYREEENGRGNFPPRFSGLQFPNYSSELNVNALELDDSALYLCASSHGEHEQYFGPGTRLTVT.

The gene calls are TRBV2 and TRBJ1-1; TRBD1 matches 7 bases. This CDR3 contains 14 residues. The junction had 10 bases not matched to a gene; V was cut back by 6 bases and J by 6 bases. In germline, CDR1 is SNHLY, CDR2 FYNNEI. In nucleotides, the CDR3 is TGTGCCAGCAGGGCACAGGGGATCGGCTCTGAAGCTTTCTTT. It specifies CASRAQGIGSEAFF.

This chain uses TRBV4-1 with TRBJ1-5, with TRBD1 matching over 9 bases. The CDR3 covers 16 residues. The V gene end was trimmed by 3 bases and the J gene end by 7 bases; junction bases not matched to a gene: 10. The V gene's germline CDR1 is MGHRA and CDR2 YSYEKL. CDR3 amino acids: CASSQEVQGAAQPQHF. CDR3 nucleotides: TGCGCCAGCAGCCAGGAAGTACAGGGGGCCGCCCAGCCCCAGCATTTT.

In this sample, this clone turned up once. The DNA of the CDR3 is TGCGCCAGCAGCCCCGAGGGACAGGGGACCAATGAGCAGTTCTTC. This sequence encodes CASSPEGQGTNEQFF. This chain connects TRBV10-1 to TRBJ2-1, with TRBD1 matching over 10 bases. V was clipped by 6 bases and J by 6 bases; unmatched bases: 8. From germline, CDR1 is WNHNN and CDR2 SYGVQD (reference sequence). The CDR3 has 15 residues.

Points on this clone: This sample also contains other DNA sequences that code for the same CDR3. The rearrangement uses TRBV18 and TRBJ1-2; TRBD1 might be the D (5 bases). The CDR3 spans 14 residues. Per germline, CDR1 KGHSH and CDR2 LQKENI. Trimming left V 3 bases short and J 0 bases short, with 8 bases between. The CDR3 sequence: CASSPQGPNYGYTF. CDR3 in DNA: TGTGCCAGCTCACCTCAGGGCCCTAACTATGGCTACACCTTC.

The chain recombines TRBV28 with TRBJ1-6; D remains unclear. Germline V gene lookup returns CDR1 MDHEN and CDR2 SYDVKM. The CDR3 loop spans 16 amino acids. Trimming pared 2 bases from V and 5 bases from J, leaving 13 bases between. CDR3 sequence reads: CASSLSPGYHNSPLHF. CDR3 nucleotides: TGTGCCAGCAGTTTAAGCCCCGGATACCATAATTCACCCCTCCACTTT.

J is TRBJ2-1 and V is TRBV10-1, with D uncertain. The V and J ends lost 4 bases and 8 bases respectively, with 24 bases between them. CDR1 and CDR2 from the germline V gene are WNHNN and SYGVQD (reference sequence). The CDR3 consists of 17 residues. The CDR3 bases are TGCGCCAGCAGTGGAATAGGGTGGCCGGCCCCCGGCGATGAGCAGTTCTTC. Translating it yields CASSGIGWPAPGDEQFF.

The chain joins TRBV28 to TRBJ2-3, with D possibly TRBD2 on 6 matching bases. This CDR3 spans 12 amino acids. Germline-derived CDR1 and CDR2 are MDHEN and SYDVKM. The V and J ends lost 11 bases and 1 base respectively, with 10 bases between them. Written as DNA, the CDR3 is TGTGCCCTGGGAGGCCGCACAGATACGCAGTATTTT. Its translation: CALGGRTDTQYF.

V gene TRBV5-1 combines with J gene TRBJ2-1; D is perhaps TRBD2 (6 bases). The length of the CDR3 is 15 residues. Germline V gene lookup returns CDR1 SGHRS and CDR2 YFSETQ. V lost 3 bases and J 13 bases, leaving 23 bases between the germline ends. The CDR3 loop is CASSSGRTTGIDQFF. The CDR3 nucleotides are TGCGCCAGCAGCTCAGGGAGGACTACTGGGATCGACCAGTTCTTC.

This rearrangement joins TRBV29-1 to TRBJ2-3, with TRBD1 identical over 9 bases. The CDR3 contains 15 residues. V was clipped by 2 bases and J by 4 bases; unmatched bases: 7. Per the germline V gene, CDR1 is SQVTM and CDR2 is ANQGSEA. CDR3 nucleotides: TGCAGCGTTGAATTGTGGGGACAGGGTGCAGATACGCAGTATTTT. Its translation: CSVELWGQGADTQYF.

This sequence joins TRBV28 and TRBJ1-2, with D maybe TRBD1 (6 bases). The CDR3 runs to 14 residues. Germline V CDR1 and CDR2: MDHEN, SYDVKM. V shed 7 bases and J shed 5 bases, with 17 bases lying between them. The CDR3 region has the DNA TGTGCCAGCAACCTTCAGGGGCGAGAGTATGGCTACACCTTC. This sequence encodes CASNLQGREYGYTF.

This clone was observed once. The V call is TRBV6-5, the J call TRBJ2-7, with a tentative D call TRBD2 (5 bases). The CDR3 is made up of 13 amino acids. Deletions cut 7 bases from V and 0 bases from J, with 10 bases between. Germline CDR1 MNHEY, CDR2 SVGAGI. This chain's CDR3 is CASTIGISYEQYF. The CDR3 DNA sequence: TGTGCCAGCACCATCGGGATCTCCTACGAGCAGTACTTC.

The chain employs TRBV6-4 and TRBJ1-2; D gene unclear. Trimming stripped 4 bases from V and 0 bases from J, with 12 bases between. Per the germline V gene, CDR1 is MRHNA and CDR2 is SNTAGT. CDR3 length: 15 residues. Here the CDR3 DNA reads TGTGCCAGCAGTGCTAGTTCTGGAGCTAACTATGGCTACACCTTC. Amino acids: CASSASSGANYGYTF.

This sequence joins TRBV7-8 and TRBJ2-1; 7 bases agree with TRBD2. The germline V gene encodes CDR1 SGHVS and CDR2 FQNEAQ. The CDR3 contains 15 residues. V was clipped by 3 bases and J by 0 bases; unmatched bases: 2. The CDR3 reads CASSFAGVSYNEQFF. For the CDR3, the DNA is TGTGCCAGCAGCTTCGCGGGAGTCTCCTACAATGAGCAGTTCTTC.

The chain couples TRBV5-1 to TRBJ2-5; D is uncertain. The length of the CDR3 is 14 residues. Germline V gene data show CDR1 as SGHRS and CDR2 as YFSETQ. Trimming pared 4 bases from V and 8 bases from J, leaving 18 bases between. This chain's CDR3 is CASSLDGLGRTQYF. CDR3 DNA sequence: TGCGCCAGCAGCCTGGACGGATTGGGAAGAACCCAGTACTTC.

V is TRBV7-3 and J is TRBJ2-1; 7 bases align to TRBD2. The CDR3 spans 15 residues. Germline V lookup: CDR1 SGHTA, CDR2 FQGTGA. J gave up 3 bases and V 2 bases, and 4 bases lay outside the gene matches. The CDR3 nucleotides are TGTGCCAGCAGCTTATCGGCGGGAGTCTACAATGAGCAGTTCTTC. Translation gives CASSLSAGVYNEQFF.

V usage is TRBV5-6 and J usage is TRBJ1-2; D possibly corresponds to TRBD1 (5 bases). Germline loops: CDR1 SGHDT, CDR2 YYEEEE. Trimming took 3 bases from V and 1 from J, leaving 19 bases between them. CDR3 length: 17 amino acids. The CDR3 is CASSSRPGANFNYGYTF. CDR3 in DNA: TGTGCCAGCAGCTCACGACCCGGGGCCAACTTTAACTATGGCTACACCTTC.

V gene TRBV5-1 combines with J gene TRBJ2-7; weak D call: TRBD2 (6 bases). The V gene lost 0 bases and the J gene lost 4 bases, with 11 bases spanning the gap. CDR3 length: 14 amino acids. Per the germline V gene, CDR1 is SGHRS and CDR2 is YFSETQ. CDR3 in amino acids: CASSLEISGYEQYF. DNA of the CDR3: TGCGCCAGCAGCTTGGAGATTAGCGGATACGAGCAGTACTTC. Full variable domain (missing parts from reference TRBV5-1 and TRBJ2-7): KAGVTQTPRYLIKTRGQQVTLSCSPISGHRSVSWYQQTPGQGLQFLFEYFSETQRNKGNFPGRFSGRQFSNSRSEMNVSTLELGDSALYLCASSLEISGYEQYFGPGTRLTVT.

The chain has TRBV5-5 and TRBJ2-3, with 8 nucleotides matching TRBD2. Germline-derived CDR1 and CDR2 are SGHKS and YYEKEE (reference sequence). J lost 1 base, V lost 2 bases, and 3 bases had no gene match. The CDR3 spans 15 residues. The CDR3 nucleotides are TGTGCCAGCAGCTTTACACTAGCGGGCACAGATACGCAGTATTTT. Translating it yields CASSFTLAGTDTQYF. Full variable domain (remainder filled in from reference TRBV5-5 and TRBJ2-3): DAGVTQSPTHLIKTRGQQVTLRCSPISGHKSVSWYQQVLGQGPQFIFQYYEKEERGRGNFPDRFSARQFPNYSSELNVNALLLGDSALYLCASSFTLAGTDTQYFGPGTRLTVL.

V usage is TRBV7-2 and J usage is TRBJ2-1; 10 nucleotides agree with TRBD1. The CDR3 is 13 residues long. CDR1 and CDR2 from the germline V gene are SGHTA and FQGNSA. The junction had 3 bases not matched to a gene; V was cut back by 5 bases and J by 8 bases. For the CDR3, the DNA is TGTGCCAGCAGCAGGACAGGGGGGCATGAGCAGTTCTTC. This translates into CASSRTGGHEQFF.